The T cell receptor (beta chain) described here comes from a study of CD8 T cells in ankylosing spondylitis. Findings of the study overall: Disease-linked clones reportedly showed significant enrichment in matched ankylosing spondylitis synovial fluid. Past research had described some motif variants in reactive arthritis synovial fluid and blood.

Germline CDR1 and CDR2: SGHRS and YFSETQ. CDR3 length equals 14 residues. Trimming removed 4 bases from V and 8 bases from J; junction bases left unmatched: 8. With molecular barcodes, quantitative 5'-RACE was used to make the TCR beta libraries. MiXCR, applied by TCRdb to the 5' RACE reads, yields one record per CDR3 protein. The data show roughly 40,000 distinct CDR3 sequences, approximately 11% seen once. This clonotype was picked up a small number of times. Its matching antigen is unknown. Sequencing was done on a sample of blood, either unsorted or a sorted T cell fraction (not recorded which). The sequence came from a male donor with ankylosing spondylitis or in good health (not recorded which). The rearrangement joins TRBV5-1 to TRBJ2-4, with 8 positions matching TRBD1. The CDR3 loop reads CASSHGQGGHIQYF. Written as DNA, the CDR3 is TGCGCCAGCAGCCACGGACAGGGCGGCCACATTCAGTACTTC.